The source of this T cell receptor beta chain is a study of blood T cell repertoires in COVID-19. This CDR3 has 14 amino acids. Germline V gene lookup returns CDR1 SGHDT and CDR2 YYEEEE. V gave up 0 bases and J gave up 6 bases; unmatched junction bases: 6. TCRdb's copy holds only in-frame clones and misses some; the assay was immunoSEQ multiplex PCR. The sample holds around 270,000 clones, 75% to 90% seen once. Sequenced material: PBMCs or T cells enriched from blood (not recorded which). The V and J genes are TRBV5-6 and TRBJ2-7; 7 bases align to TRBD1. The sequence was obtained from a woman aged 40 to 49 who had been exposed to COVID-19. Written as DNA, the CDR3 is TGTGCCAGCAGCTTGGTGGGGCCAGGGGGCGAGCAGTACTTC. Its translation is CASSLVGPGGEQYF. The full variable domain, rest sourced from reference TRBV5-6 and TRBJ2-7, is DAGVTQSPTHLIKTRGQQVTLRCSPKSGHDTVSWYQQALGQGPQFIFQYYEEEERQRGNFPDRFSGHQFPNYSSELNVNALLLGDSALYLCASSLVGPGGEQYFGPGTRLTVT.